This T cell receptor beta chain was sequenced in a study of T cell responses to AZD1222 COVID-19 vaccine. Germline CDR1 is SGDLS and CDR2 is YYNGEE. This CDR3 comprises 15 residues. V was pared by 3 bases and J by 0 bases, with 10 bases between. Points from the study as a whole: Only after the peak T cell response were repertoires sampled.

A remark on this clone: The antigen remains undetermined.

Only in-frame clones appear in the TCRdb table, and some are missing; sequencing was by immunoSEQ multiplex PCR. The data contain 120,000 to 150,000 clones, approximately 90% of them seen just once; the ten biggest clones take up approximately 2.6%. This specimen consisted of peripheral blood, obtained on day 0 of AZD1222 vaccination. This chain connects TRBV9 to TRBJ2-1; a possible D gene is TRBD1 (6 bases). The receptor was derived from an adult in good health. The CDR3 DNA reads TGTGCCAGCAGCGCCGACAGGAGCTCCTACAATGAGCAGTTCTTC. Protein: CASSADRSSYNEQFF.